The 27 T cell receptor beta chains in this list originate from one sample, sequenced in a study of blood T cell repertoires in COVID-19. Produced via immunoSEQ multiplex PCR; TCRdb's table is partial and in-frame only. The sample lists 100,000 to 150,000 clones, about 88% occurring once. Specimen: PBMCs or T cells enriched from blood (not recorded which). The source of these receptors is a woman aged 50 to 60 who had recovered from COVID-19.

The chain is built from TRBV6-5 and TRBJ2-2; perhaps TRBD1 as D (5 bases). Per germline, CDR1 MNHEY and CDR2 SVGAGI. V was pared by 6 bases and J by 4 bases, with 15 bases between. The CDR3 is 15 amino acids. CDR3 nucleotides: TGTGCCAGCAGAAGACAGCCCGAATCCACCGGGGAGCTGTTTTTT. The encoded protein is CASRRQPESTGELFF.

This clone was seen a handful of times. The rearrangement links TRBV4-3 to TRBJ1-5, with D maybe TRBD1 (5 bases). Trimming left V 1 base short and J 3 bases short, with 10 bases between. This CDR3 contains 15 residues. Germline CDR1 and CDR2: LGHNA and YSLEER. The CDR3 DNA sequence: TGCGCCAGCAGCCAAGGACGACAGCCCAATCAGCCCCAGCATTTT. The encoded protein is CASSQGRQPNQPQHF.

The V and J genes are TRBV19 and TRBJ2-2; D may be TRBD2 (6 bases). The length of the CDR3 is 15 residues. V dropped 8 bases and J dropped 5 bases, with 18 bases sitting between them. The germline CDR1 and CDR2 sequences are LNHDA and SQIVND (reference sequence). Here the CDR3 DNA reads TGTGCCAGTCAAGTAGCGGCAGACTATACCGGGGAGCTGTTTTTT. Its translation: CASQVAADYTGELFF.

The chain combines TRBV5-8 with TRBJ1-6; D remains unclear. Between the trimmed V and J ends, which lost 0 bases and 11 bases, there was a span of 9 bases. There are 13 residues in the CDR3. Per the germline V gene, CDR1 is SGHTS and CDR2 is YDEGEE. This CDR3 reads CASSLEPAPPLHF. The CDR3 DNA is TGTGCCAGCAGCTTGGAGCCTGCCCCACCCCTCCACTTT.

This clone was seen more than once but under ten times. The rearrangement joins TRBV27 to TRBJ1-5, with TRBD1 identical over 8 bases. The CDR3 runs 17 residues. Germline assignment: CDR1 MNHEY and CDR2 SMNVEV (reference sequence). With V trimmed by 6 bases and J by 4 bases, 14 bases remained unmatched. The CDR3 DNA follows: TGTGCCAGCAGCCGGGACAGGAGCCCCACTGGAAATCAGCCCCAGCATTTT. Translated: CASSRDRSPTGNQPQHF.

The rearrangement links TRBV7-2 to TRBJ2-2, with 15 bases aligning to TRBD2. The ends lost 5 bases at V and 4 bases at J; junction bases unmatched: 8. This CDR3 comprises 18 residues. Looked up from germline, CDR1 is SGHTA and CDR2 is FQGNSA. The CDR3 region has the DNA TGTGCCAGCAGCCCAGGACTAGCGGGGGGGTCGGGCACCGGGGAGCTGTTTTTT. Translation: CASSPGLAGGSGTGELFF. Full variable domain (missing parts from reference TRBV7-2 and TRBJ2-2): GAGVSQSPSNKVTEKGKDVELRCDPISGHTALYWYRQSLGQGLEFLIYFQGNSAPDKSGLPSDRFSAERTGGSVSTLTIQRTQQEDSAVYLCASSPGLAGGSGTGELFFGEGSRLTVL.

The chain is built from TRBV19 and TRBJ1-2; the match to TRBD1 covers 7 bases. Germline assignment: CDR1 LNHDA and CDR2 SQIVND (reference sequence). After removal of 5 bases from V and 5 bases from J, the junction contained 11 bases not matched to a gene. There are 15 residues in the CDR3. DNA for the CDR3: TGTGCCAGTAGTGTTACCGGGACAGCCCGATATGGCTACACCTTC. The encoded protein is CASSVTGTARYGYTF.

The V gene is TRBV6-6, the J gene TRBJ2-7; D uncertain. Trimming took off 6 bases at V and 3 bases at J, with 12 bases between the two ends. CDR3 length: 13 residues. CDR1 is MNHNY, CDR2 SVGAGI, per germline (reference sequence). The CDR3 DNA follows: TGTGCCAGCAGCGAGACTCGGAACTACGAGCAGTACTTC. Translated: CASSETRNYEQYF.

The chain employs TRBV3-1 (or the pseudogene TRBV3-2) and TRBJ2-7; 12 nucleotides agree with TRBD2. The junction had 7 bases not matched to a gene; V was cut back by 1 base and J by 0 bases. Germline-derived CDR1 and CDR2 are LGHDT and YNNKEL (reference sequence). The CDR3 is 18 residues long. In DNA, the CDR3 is TGTGCCAGCAGCCAAGCCTATGGACTAGCGGGGAACTCCTACGAGCAGTACTTC. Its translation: CASSQAYGLAGNSYEQYF.

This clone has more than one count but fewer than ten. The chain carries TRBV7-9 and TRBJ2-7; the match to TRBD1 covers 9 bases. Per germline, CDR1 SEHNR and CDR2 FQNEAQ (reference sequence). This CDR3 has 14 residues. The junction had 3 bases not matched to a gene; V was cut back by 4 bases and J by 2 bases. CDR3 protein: CASSSGTGPYEQYF. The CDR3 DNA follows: TGTGCCAGCAGCTCCGGGACAGGGCCCTACGAGCAGTACTTC.

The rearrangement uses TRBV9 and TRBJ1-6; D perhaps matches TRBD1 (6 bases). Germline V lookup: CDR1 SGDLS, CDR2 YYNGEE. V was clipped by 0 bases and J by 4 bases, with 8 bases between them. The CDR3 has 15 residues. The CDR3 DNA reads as TGTGCCAGCAGCGTAGGGGGACAATATAATTCACCCCTCCACTTT. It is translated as CASSVGGQYNSPLHF.

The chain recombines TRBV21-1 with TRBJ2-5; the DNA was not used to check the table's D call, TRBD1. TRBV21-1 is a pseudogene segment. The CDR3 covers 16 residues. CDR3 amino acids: CASSKAIGPQGETQYF. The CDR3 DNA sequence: TGTGCCAGCAGCAAAGCGATTGGTCCGCAGGGGGAGACCCAGTACTTC.

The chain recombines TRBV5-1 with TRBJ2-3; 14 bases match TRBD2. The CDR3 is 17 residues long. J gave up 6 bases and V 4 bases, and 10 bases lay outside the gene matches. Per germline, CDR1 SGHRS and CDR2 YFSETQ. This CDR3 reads CASSRGTSGGLLDTQYF. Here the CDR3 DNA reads TGCGCCAGCAGCAGGGGGACTAGCGGGGGACTATTGGATACGCAGTATTTT.

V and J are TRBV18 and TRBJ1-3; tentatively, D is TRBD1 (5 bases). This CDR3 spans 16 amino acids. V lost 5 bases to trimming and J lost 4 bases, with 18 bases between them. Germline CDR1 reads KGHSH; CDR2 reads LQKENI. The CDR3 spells CASSTNPQGEGNTIYF. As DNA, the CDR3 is TGTGCCAGCTCAACAAATCCGCAGGGTGAGGGAAACACCATATATTTT.

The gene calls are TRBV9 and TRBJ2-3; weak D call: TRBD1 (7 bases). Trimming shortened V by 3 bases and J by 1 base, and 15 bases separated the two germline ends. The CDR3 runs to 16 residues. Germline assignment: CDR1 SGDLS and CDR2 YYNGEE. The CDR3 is CASSAQGGGGTDTQYF. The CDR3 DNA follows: TGTGCCAGCAGCGCCCAGGGGGGTGGAGGCACAGATACGCAGTATTTT. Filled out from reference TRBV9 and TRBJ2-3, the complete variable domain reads DSGVTQTPKHLITATGQRVTLRCSPRSGDLSVYWYQQSLDQGLQFLIQYYNGEERAKGNILERFSAQQFPDLHSELNLSSLELGDSALYFCASSAQGGGGTDTQYFGPGTRLTVL.

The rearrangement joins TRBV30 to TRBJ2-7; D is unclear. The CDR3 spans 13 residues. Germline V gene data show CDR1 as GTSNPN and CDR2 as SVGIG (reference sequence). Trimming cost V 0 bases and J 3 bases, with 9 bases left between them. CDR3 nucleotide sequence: TGTGCCTGGAGTGTACTCCTGAACTACGAGCAGTACTTC. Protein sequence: CAWSVLLNYEQYF.

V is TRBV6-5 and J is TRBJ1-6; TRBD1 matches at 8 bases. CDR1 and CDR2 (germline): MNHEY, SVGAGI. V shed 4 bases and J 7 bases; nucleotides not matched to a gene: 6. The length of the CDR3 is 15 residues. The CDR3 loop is CASSSQGGLNSPLHF. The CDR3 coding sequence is TGTGCCAGCAGTTCACAGGGGGGCTTGAATTCACCCCTCCACTTT.

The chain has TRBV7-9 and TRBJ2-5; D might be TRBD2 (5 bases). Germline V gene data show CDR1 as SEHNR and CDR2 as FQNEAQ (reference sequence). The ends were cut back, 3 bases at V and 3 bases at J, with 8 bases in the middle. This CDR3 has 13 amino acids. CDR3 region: CASSLGAEETQYF. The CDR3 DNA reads TGTGCCAGCAGCTTGGGAGCGGAAGAGACCCAGTACTTC.

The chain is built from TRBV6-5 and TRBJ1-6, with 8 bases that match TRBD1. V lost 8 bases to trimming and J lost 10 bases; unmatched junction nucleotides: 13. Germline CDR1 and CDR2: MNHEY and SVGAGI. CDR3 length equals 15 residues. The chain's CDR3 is CASSPGQGAESPLHF. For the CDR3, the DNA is TGTGCCAGCTCTCCAGGGCAGGGGGCAGAATCACCCCTCCACTTT.

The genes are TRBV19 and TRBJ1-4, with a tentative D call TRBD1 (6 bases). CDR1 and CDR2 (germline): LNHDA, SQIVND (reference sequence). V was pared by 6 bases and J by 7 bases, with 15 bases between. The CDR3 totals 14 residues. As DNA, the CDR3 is TGTGCCAGTAGCTACAGGGTTAGTGGTGAAAAACTGTTTTTT. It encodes CASSYRVSGEKLFF.

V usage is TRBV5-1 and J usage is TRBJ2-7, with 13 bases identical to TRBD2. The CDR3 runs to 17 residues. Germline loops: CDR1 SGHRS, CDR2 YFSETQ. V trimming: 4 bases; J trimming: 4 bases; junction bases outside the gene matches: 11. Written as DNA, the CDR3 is TGCGCCAGCAGCACAACTAGCGGGGGGGCCTCGGGATACGAGCAGTACTTC. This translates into CASSTTSGGASGYEQYF.

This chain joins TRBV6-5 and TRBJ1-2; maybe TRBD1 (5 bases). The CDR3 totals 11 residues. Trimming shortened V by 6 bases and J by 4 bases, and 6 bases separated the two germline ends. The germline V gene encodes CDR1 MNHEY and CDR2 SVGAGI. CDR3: CASRDSYGYTF. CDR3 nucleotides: TGTGCCAGCAGAGACAGCTATGGCTACACCTTC.

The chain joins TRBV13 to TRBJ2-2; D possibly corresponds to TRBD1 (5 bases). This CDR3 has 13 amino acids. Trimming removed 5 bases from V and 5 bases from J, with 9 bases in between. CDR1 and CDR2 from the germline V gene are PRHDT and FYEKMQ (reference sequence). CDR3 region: CASSLRVTGELFF. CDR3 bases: TGTGCCAGCAGCCTCAGGGTTACCGGGGAGCTGTTTTTT. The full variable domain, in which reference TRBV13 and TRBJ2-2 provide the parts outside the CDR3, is AAGVIQSPRHLIKEKRETATLKCYPIPRHDTVYWYQQGPGQDPQFLISFYEKMQSDKGSIPDRFSAQQFSDYHSELNMSSLELGDSALYFCASSLRVTGELFFGEGSRLTVL.

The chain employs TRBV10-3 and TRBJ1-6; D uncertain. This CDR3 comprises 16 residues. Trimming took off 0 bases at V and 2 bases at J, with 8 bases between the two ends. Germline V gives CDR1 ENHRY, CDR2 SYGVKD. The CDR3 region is CAISESTPAYNSPLHF. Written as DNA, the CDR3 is TGTGCCATCAGTGAGTCGACACCCGCCTATAATTCACCCCTCCACTTT.

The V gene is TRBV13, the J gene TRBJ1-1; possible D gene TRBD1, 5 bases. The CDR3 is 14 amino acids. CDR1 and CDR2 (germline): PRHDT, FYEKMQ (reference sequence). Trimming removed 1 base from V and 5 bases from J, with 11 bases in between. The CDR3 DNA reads TGTGCCAGCAGCTTAGACGGCGGGGGGACTGAAGCTTTCTTT. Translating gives CASSLDGGGTEAFF.

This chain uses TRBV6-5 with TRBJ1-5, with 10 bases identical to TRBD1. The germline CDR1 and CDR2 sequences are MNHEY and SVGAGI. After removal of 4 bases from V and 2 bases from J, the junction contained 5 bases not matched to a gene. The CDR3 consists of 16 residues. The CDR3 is CASSWGTGVGNQPQHF. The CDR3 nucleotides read TGTGCCAGCAGTTGGGGGACAGGGGTTGGCAATCAGCCCCAGCATTTT.

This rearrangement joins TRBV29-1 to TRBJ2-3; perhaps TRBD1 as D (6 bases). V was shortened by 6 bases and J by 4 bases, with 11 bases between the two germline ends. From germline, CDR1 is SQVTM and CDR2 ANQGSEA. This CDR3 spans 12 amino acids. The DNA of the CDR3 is TGCAGCGTCGAATCAGGGGCAGATACGCAGTATTTT. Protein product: CSVESGADTQYF.